One TCR beta chain is described in this entry. Repertoires were generated with immunoSEQ multiplex PCR, while TCRdb's copy carries only in-frame clones and drops some. The table shows 220,000 or so clones, with approximately 80% occurring only once. The CDR3 contains 13 residues. CDR1 and CDR2 (germline): MNHEY, SVGAGI. With 2 bases removed from V and 7 bases from J, the gap between germline ends came to 11 bases. The sample is drawn from a study of cytomegalovirus exposure and HLA in healthy donors. The wider study: The approximately 670 first-cohort repertoires and the 120 or so validation repertoires shared the same platform, a later analysis reported.

This TCR came from a woman in her 30s in good health and CMV-seropositive. The V call is TRBV6-5, the J call TRBJ1-1; D remains ambiguous. The sequencing sample was made of PBMCs. The CDR3, as DNA: TGTGCCAGCAGTTACGACCTCGGGAGTGAAGCTTTCTTT. It codes for CASSYDLGSEAFF.